A selection of T cell receptor beta chains follows, all from one sample in a study of Graves' ophthalmopathy and Graves' hyperthyroidism. TCRdb itself ran the multiplex PCR reads through MiXCR, one entry per CDR3 protein. The sample holds 650,000 to 900,000 distinct CDR3 sequences, approximately 40% seen once. The sample comprised peripheral blood. All receptors come from an adult man with Graves' ophthalmopathy. Both conserved end residues are part of each CDR3. D genes are given only for firm matches. Only part of the rows carry a size: once, few, many, or a class if the clone is expanded.

TRBJ1-1	TRBV7-8	many	-	TGTGCCAGCAGCTTCAGTCCGAACACTGAAGCTTTCTTT	CASSFSPNTEAFF
TRBJ2-7	TRBV20-1	few	TRBD1	TGCAGTGCTAGAGACCCATGGACAGGGGAGGCCTACGAGCAGTACTTC	CSARDPWTGEAYEQYF
TRBJ2-7	TRBV20-1	few	-	TGCAGTGCTAGTGACGTGGGAGGCTACGAGCAGTACTTC	CSASDVGGYEQYF
TRBJ1-4	TRBV4-1	-	-	TGCGCCAGCAGCCAAGAGAGGGGGGCCGGTGAAAAACTGTTTTTT	CASSQERGAGEKLFF
TRBJ1-5	TRBV2	-	-	TGTGCCAGCAGCCAAGGGACTGGGGGGGATCAGCCCCAGCATTTT	CASSQGTGGDQPQHF
TRBJ2-2	TRBV20-1	few	-	TGCAGTGCAAGATTACACACCGGGGAGCTGTTTTTT	CSARLHTGELFF
TRBJ1-1	TRBV2	many	-	TGTGCCAGCGCCCCCGGGACTTTGAACACTGAAGCTTTCTTT	CASAPGTLNTEAFF
TRBJ1-2	TRBV29-1	many	TRBD1	TGCAGCGTTGTTGACAGGGACTATGGCTACACCTTC	CSVVDRDYGYTF
TRBJ1-2	TRBV9	-	-	TGTGCCAGCAGCGTAGATCACAGCTTCTATGGCTACACCTTC	CASSVDHSFYGYTF
TRBJ1-6	TRBV9	-	TRBD1	TGTGCCAGCAGCGCGACAGGGACCGAAGATTCACCCCTCCACTTT	CASSATGTEDSPLHF
TRBJ2-6	TRBV25-1	many	-	TGTGCCAGCAGTGATCGGGCCTCTGGGGCCAACGTCCTGACTTTC	CASSDRASGANVLTF
TRBJ1-5	TRBV24-1	once	-	TGTGCCACCAGTGATTTGGCGTCAGGGGAGGAGACCCAGCATTTT	CATSDLASGEETQHF
TRBJ2-7	TRBV24-1	-	-	TGTGCCACCAGTGATTCGACGGACAACTCCTACGAGCAGTACTTC	CATSDSTDNSYEQYF
TRBJ2-7	TRBV2	many	TRBD2	TGTGCCAGCAGTGGCGGGGGAGACTACGAGCAGTACTTC	CASSGGGDYEQYF
TRBJ2-2	TRBV29-1	few	-	TGCAGCGTTGAATCGGGGAGGAGCACCGGGGAGCTGTTTTTT	CSVESGRSTGELFF
TRBJ2-7	TRBV2	few	TRBD1	TGTGCCAGCAGCCAGGGGGACAGGGGGCAGCAGTACTTC	CASSQGDRGQQYF
TRBJ2-5	TRBV7-9	-	-	TGTGCCAGCAGCTTAAAGGACCGACGATTACTACAAGAGACCCAGTACTTC	CASSLKDRRLLQETQYF
TRBJ1-5	TRBV7-4	few	TRBD1	TGTGCCAGCAGCTTAGGGACAGGGGGTATGAAGCCCCAGCATTTT	CASSLGTGGMKPQHF
TRBJ2-2	TRBV7-9	-	-	TGTGCCACCAAAGAGGGAGGGGGCACCGGGGAGCTGTTTTTT	CATKEGGGTGELFF
TRBJ2-2	TRBV7-9	few	TRBD1	TGTGCCAGCAGCCCGCGGACAGGACCCACCGGGGAGCTGTTTTTT	CASSPRTGPTGELFF
TRBJ2-7	TRBV20-1	few	TRBD2	TGCAGTGCTAGAGATGGCGGGGGGATGGACGAGCAGTACTTC	CSARDGGGMDEQYF
TRBJ2-5	TRBV27	-	-	TGTGCCAGCAGTTTAGGGGGGGGGCTGGAGACCCAGTACTTC	CASSLGGGLETQYF
TRBJ1-6	TRBV2	few	-	TGTGCCAGCAGCCAAGATTGGAGGGGAGTTGGTTCACCCCTCCACTTT	CASSQDWRGVGSPLHF
TRBJ1-6	TRBV9	-	-	TGTGCCTGGAGACTCAGCCTCAATTCACCCCTCCACTTT	CAWRLSLNSPLHF
TRBJ1-3	TRBV12-3/TRBV12-4	-	-	TGTGCCATCAACAGGGACTCTGGAAACACCATATATTTT	CAINRDSGNTIYF
TRBJ2-7	TRBV5-1	-	TRBD2	TGCGCCAGCAGTTTCGTAATAGCGGGAGAAGGGGAGCAGTACTTC	CASSFVIAGEGEQYF